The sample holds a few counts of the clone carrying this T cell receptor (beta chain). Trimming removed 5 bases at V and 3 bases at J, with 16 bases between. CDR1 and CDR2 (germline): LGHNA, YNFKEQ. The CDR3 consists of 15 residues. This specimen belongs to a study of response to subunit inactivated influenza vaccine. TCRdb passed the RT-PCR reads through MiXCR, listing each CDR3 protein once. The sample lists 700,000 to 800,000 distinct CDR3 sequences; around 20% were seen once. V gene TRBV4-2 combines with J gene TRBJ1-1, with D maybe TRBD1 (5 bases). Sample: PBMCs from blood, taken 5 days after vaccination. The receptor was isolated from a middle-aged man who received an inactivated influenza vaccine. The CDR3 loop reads CASSTQTGVYTEAFF. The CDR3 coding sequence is TGTGCCAGCAGCACCCAGACGGGGGTGTACACTGAAGCTTTCTTT.